A single sample is the source of the 25 T cell receptor beta chains below, sequenced in a study of blood T cell repertoires in COVID-19. The data were produced by immunoSEQ multiplex PCR, yet TCRdb's version contains in-frame clones alone and is incomplete. The sample includes roughly 100,000 clones, approximately 90% of them seen just once. Source material: peripheral blood. These receptors were obtained from a human donor with active COVID-19. The donor label of this sample is uncertain.

The chain's CDR3 is CASSVLAGQETQYF. The CDR3 bases are TGTGCCAGCAGCGTTCTAGCGGGGCAAGAGACCCAGTACTTC. This sequence joins TRBV9 and TRBJ2-5; 9 nucleotides agree with TRBD2. After removal of 2 bases from V and 2 bases from J, the junction contained 1 base not matched to a gene. Germline CDR1 reads SGDLS; CDR2 reads YYNGEE. This CDR3 is built from 14 residues.

The chain has TRBV19 and TRBJ2-7; 10 bases align to TRBD1. This CDR3 has 15 amino acids. Germline values: CDR1 LNHDA, CDR2 SQIVND (reference sequence). Losses at the gene ends were 4 bases for V and 4 bases for J; bases not matched to a gene: 7. Here the CDR3 reads CASSTGTGDMYEQYF. The DNA for the CDR3 is TGTGCCAGTAGTACCGGGACAGGGGATATGTACGAGCAGTACTTC.

The genes are TRBV11-2 and TRBJ2-3, with D perhaps matching TRBD1 (6 bases). Germline CDR1 is SGHAT and CDR2 is FQNNGV. V was pared by 5 bases and J by 4 bases, with 10 bases between. This CDR3 contains 13 residues. This CDR3 is CASSKTGPDTQYF. In nucleotides, the CDR3 is TGTGCCAGCAGCAAAACAGGGCCAGATACGCAGTATTTT.

The chain couples TRBV10-3 to TRBJ2-3, with a possible D match to TRBD2 (6 bases). This CDR3 spans 15 amino acids. V lost 6 bases, J lost 0 bases, and 13 bases lay in between. Germline V gives CDR1 ENHRY, CDR2 SYGVKD. Written as DNA, the CDR3 is TGTGCCATCAGCTCCGGGGGACCCAGCACAGATACGCAGTATTTT. This encodes CAISSGGPSTDTQYF.

V usage is TRBV9 and J usage is TRBJ2-2; 8 bases fit TRBD1. Germline CDR1 and CDR2: SGDLS and YYNGEE. V lost 5 bases and J lost 9; bases outside the gene matches: 15. The CDR3 is made up of 16 amino acids. The CDR3 DNA reads as TGTGCCAGCAGTAGAGGTTCGGACAGGGTAGTCCGGGAGCTGTTTTTT. Translation: CASSRGSDRVVRELFF.

The chain couples TRBV21-1 to TRBJ2-4; the DNA was not used to check the table's D call, TRBD1. TRBV21-1 is recorded as a pseudogene. The CDR3 contains 15 residues. CDR3 in amino acids: CASSRAEGAKNIQYF. The CDR3 DNA reads TGTGCCAGCAGCAGGGCCGAAGGAGCCAAAAACATTCAGTACTTC.

This clone was counted once. V is TRBV10-2 and J is TRBJ1-1; tentative D call: TRBD1 (5 bases). V lost 2 bases and J lost 0, with 19 bases in between. Germline V gives CDR1 WSHSY, CDR2 SAAADI. The length of the CDR3 is 18 residues. The DNA for the CDR3 is TGCGCCAGCAGTGAGCCAACCGACGGGGGTTGGATGAACACTGAAGCTTTCTTT. This codes for CASSEPTDGGWMNTEAFF.

CDR3 in amino acids: CASSPGGAADTQYF. CDR3 DNA: TGTGCCAGCTCACCGGGGGGGGCCGCAGATACGCAGTATTTT. The chain is built from TRBV18 and TRBJ2-3, with D perhaps TRBD2 (7 bases). V lost 3 bases and J 4 bases, leaving 11 bases between the germline ends. Germline assignment: CDR1 KGHSH and CDR2 LQKENI. The CDR3 covers 14 residues.

The chain uses TRBV18 and TRBJ2-5; TRBD2 aligns across 10 bases. This CDR3 region has 18 residues. The V gene's germline CDR1 is KGHSH and CDR2 LQKENI. V gave up 6 bases and J gave up 2 bases; unmatched junction bases: 15. The CDR3 here is CASSIRQGRTSGQETQYF. The CDR3 nucleotides are TGTGCCAGCTCTATACGGCAGGGTCGGACTAGCGGACAAGAGACCCAGTACTTC.

CDR3 loop: CASSPTGGTEAFF. The CDR3 DNA reads as TGTGCCAGCAGTCCGACAGGGGGCACTGAAGCTTTCTTT. The chain carries TRBV27 and TRBJ1-1, with 9 bases fitting TRBD1. V lost 5 bases, J lost 4 bases, and 2 bases stayed unmatched. The CDR3 has 13 amino acids. Per germline, CDR1 MNHEY and CDR2 SMNVEV (reference sequence).

The rearrangement joins TRBV5-1 to TRBJ1-2; D perhaps matches TRBD1 (5 bases). Germline V gene data show CDR1 as SGHRS and CDR2 as YFSETQ. Trimming left V 3 bases short and J 1 base short, with 13 bases between. The CDR3 has 15 residues. CDR3 loop: CASSWGVGINYGYTF. CDR3 sequence (DNA): TGCGCCAGCAGCTGGGGGGTAGGGATTAACTATGGCTACACCTTC.

The chain's CDR3 is CASSKAEGQGIQRDEKLFF. DNA for the CDR3: TGTGCCAGCAGCAAAGCAGAGGGACAGGGGATTCAGCGGGATGAAAAACTGTTTTTT. The genes are TRBV21-1 and TRBJ1-4; the table names TRBD1, a call not compared with the DNA. TRBV21-1 is classified as a pseudogene. This CDR3 has 19 amino acids.

In its sample, this clone was seen once. The V and J genes are TRBV24-1 and TRBJ2-4; maybe TRBD2 (6 bases). Germline V gene sequence: CDR1 KGHDR, CDR2 SFDVKD. V lost 4 bases, J lost 7 bases, and 19 bases lay in between. This CDR3 is built from 16 residues. The CDR3 DNA reads TGTGCCACCAGTGAGCTTAGCCCTCTGGGAGGTAACATTCAGTACTTC. It yields the protein CATSELSPLGGNIQYF.

V is TRBV27 and J is TRBJ2-1; D is undetermined. This CDR3 is 13 amino acids long. The V end lost 6 bases, the J end lost 0 bases, and 6 bases lay between the germline ends. The germline gives CDR1 MNHEY, CDR2 SMNVEV (reference sequence). The CDR3 protein is CASRRRSYNEQFF. The CDR3 DNA is TGTGCCAGCAGGAGGCGCTCCTACAATGAGCAGTTCTTC.

The chain employs TRBV9 and TRBJ1-1; 7 bases agree with TRBD1. Losses at the gene ends were 4 bases for V and 7 bases for J; bases not matched to a gene: 10. The CDR3 length is 14 residues. The germline CDR1 and CDR2 sequences are SGDLS and YYNGEE. The CDR3 spells CASSITGAGDEAFF. In DNA, the CDR3 is TGTGCCAGCAGCATTACAGGGGCTGGCGATGAAGCTTTCTTT.

This clone was counted a single time. J is TRBJ2-7 and V is TRBV9; TRBD1 matches 11 bases. This CDR3 has 16 amino acids. Germline V CDR1 and CDR2: SGDLS, YYNGEE. Trimming removed 2 bases from V and 3 bases from J; junction bases left unmatched: 7. CDR3: CASSVDMGTGGYEQYF. The DNA for the CDR3 is TGTGCCAGCAGCGTCGATATGGGGACAGGGGGCTACGAGCAGTACTTC.

The count of this clone is one. The chain links TRBV5-1 to TRBJ1-4; D might be TRBD1 (6 bases). Germline V gene lookup returns CDR1 SGHRS and CDR2 YFSETQ. The CDR3 has 16 residues. The V end lost 0 bases, the J end lost 9 bases, and 18 bases lay between the germline ends. The CDR3 loop reads CASSLDSGGASQKLFF. As DNA, the CDR3 is TGCGCCAGCAGCTTGGACTCGGGGGGCGCAAGCCAAAAACTGTTTTTT.

The V gene is TRBV7-2, the J gene TRBJ2-2, with 8 bases fitting TRBD1. Germline V CDR1 and CDR2: SGHTA, FQGNSA. This CDR3 spans 16 amino acids. The junction had 11 bases not matched to a gene; V was cut back by 4 bases and J by 7 bases. The CDR3 DNA is TGTGCCAGCAGCTCTCAGGGGCAGGGGGCTGTCGGGGAGCTGTTTTTT. Its protein is CASSSQGQGAVGELFF.

The rearrangement joins TRBV5-1 to TRBJ2-7; 7 bases are a match to TRBD1. The J segment lost 5 bases and the V segment lost 4 bases, leaving 9 bases of the junction unmatched. The V gene's germline CDR1 is SGHRS and CDR2 YFSETQ. CDR3 length: 14 residues. This chain's CDR3 is CASSPRQGPDEQYF. Here the CDR3 DNA reads TGCGCCAGCAGCCCTCGACAGGGTCCGGACGAGCAGTACTTC.

V is TRBV19 and J is TRBJ1-2; 9 bases map to TRBD1. The V and J ends lost 2 bases and 3 bases, in that order; junction bases with no gene match: 4. Per the germline V gene, CDR1 is LNHDA and CDR2 is SQIVND (reference sequence). This CDR3 has 15 amino acids. The CDR3 is CASSITWTGDYGYTF. The CDR3 DNA reads as TGTGCCAGTAGTATAACTTGGACAGGGGACTATGGCTACACCTTC.

The chain links TRBV19 to TRBJ2-7; a weak D match, TRBD1 (5 bases). The CDR3 has 14 amino acids. Germline V gene sequence: CDR1 LNHDA, CDR2 SQIVND (reference sequence). The ends were cut back, 4 bases at V and 1 base at J, with 11 bases in the middle. The CDR3 DNA reads as TGTGCCAGTAGTACAGGGTCGGGTTCCTACGAGCAGTACTTC. Translating gives CASSTGSGSYEQYF.

This rearrangement joins TRBV6-6 to TRBJ1-4; D remains ambiguous. The V end lost 2 bases, the J end lost 5 bases, and 3 bases lay between the germline ends. The CDR3 has 12 residues. Germline V gene lookup returns CDR1 MNHNY and CDR2 SVGAGI (reference sequence). Written as DNA, the CDR3 is TGTGCCAGCAGTTACGAGAATGAAAAACTGTTTTTT. Protein sequence: CASSYENEKLFF.

The chain combines TRBV11-3 with TRBJ2-1, with 8 bases identical to TRBD2. Looked up from germline, CDR1 is SGHNT and CDR2 is YENEEA. Trimming cost V 5 bases and J 10 bases; bases outside gene matches: 10. The CDR3 has 14 residues. This chain's CDR3 is CASSPVAGSWEQFF. The DNA for the CDR3 is TGTGCCAGCAGCCCAGTAGCGGGGTCGTGGGAGCAGTTCTTC.

J is TRBJ2-5 and V is TRBV7-6, with TRBD2 identical over 14 bases. Germline-derived CDR1 and CDR2 are SGHVS and FNYEAQ. The ends lost 5 bases at V and 7 bases at J; junction bases unmatched: 18. The length of the CDR3 is 19 residues. The CDR3 bases are TGTGCCAGCAGCCAAAGACCGACTAGCGGGGGGGCCGGGTTTGGGACCCAGTACTTC. Amino acid sequence: CASSQRPTSGGAGFGTQYF. The full variable domain, rest sourced from reference TRBV7-6 and TRBJ2-5, is GAGVSQSPRYKVTKRGQDVALRCDPISGHVSLYWYRQALGQGPEFLTYFNYEAQQDKSGLPNDRFSAERPEGSISTLTIQRTEQRDSAMYRCASSQRPTSGGAGFGTQYFGPGTRLLVL.

The chain carries TRBV7-2 and TRBJ2-2, with TRBD1 matching 9 bases. The CDR3 spans 15 residues. Germline CDR1 SGHTA, CDR2 FQGNSA. J lost 6 bases, V lost 5 bases, and 7 bases had no gene match. For the CDR3, the DNA is TGTGCCAGCAGCAAGACAGGGGGTCCTTCCGGGGAGCTGTTTTTT. It encodes CASSKTGGPSGELFF.